A selection of T cell receptor beta chains follows, all from one sample in a study of blood T cell repertoires in COVID-19. Clones were sequenced by immunoSEQ multiplex PCR, and TCRdb holds only the in-frame ones, with some missing. The data show approximately 170,000 clones, more than 75% seen once. The source material was peripheral blood. The receptors were gathered from a man younger than 30 with active or convalescent COVID-19. CDR3s include the opening cysteine and the closing phenylalanine or tryptophan. The D gene is left open where the match is weak.

14 | TRBV7-2 | NA | CASSPRGGYQPQHF
15 | TRBV9 | NA | CASSVVPQSTDTQYF
16 | TRBV10-2 | TRBD2 | CASSPSRGTSEETQYF
14 | TRBV10-1 | TRBD1 | CASNQTGGVETQYF
13 | TRBV12-3/TRBV12-4 | TRBD1 | CASSRTGTYGYTF
15 | TRBV19 | NA | CASSIPAGATDEQFF
13 | TRBV5-4 | TRBD1 | CASSSGQSYEQYF
15 | TRBV11-2 | NA | CASSLDYSFAETQYF
14 | TRBV19 | NA | CASSMTVDSQPQHF
15 | TRBV28 | NA | CASSLLVESNQPQHF
15 | TRBV4-3 | NA | CASSQDSSYNSPLHF
15 | TRBV6-5 | NA | CASSPAGRGTNEQFF
14 | TRBV19 | NA | CASRIFEGGAEAFF
16 | TRBV4-3 | NA | CASSHGNLDRDEKLFF
14 | TRBV6-5 | NA | CASSYGLEGTEAFF
15 | TRBV3-1/TRBV3-2 | TRBD1 | CASSSGTGFSYEQYF
15 | TRBV27 | NA | CASSAPSAGTYEQYF
15 | TRBV25-1 | TRBD1 | CASSGHGQGNTEAFF
14 | TRBV5-5 | NA | CASSWVGGHTEAFF
14 | TRBV28 | TRBD1 | CASSPGGGGQPQHF
15 | TRBV19 | TRBD2 | CASSLKAGGSYEQYF
13 | TRBV7-9 | NA | CASSLLAGNGYTF
14 | TRBV28 | NA | CASSFRGAGTEAFF
14 | TRBV7-2 | TRBD2 | CASSYGGGAETQYF
15 | TRBV11-2 | NA | CASSLVGKHTGELFF
15 | TRBV5-1 | TRBD1 | CASSTTGGPGNTIYF
15 | TRBV5-1 | TRBD2 | CASSLGSGGRNEQFF
15 | TRBV7-9 | TRBD1 | CASSLDRGWYNEQFF
12 | TRBV11-3 | NA | CASSYSTYEQYF
17 | TRBV2 | TRBD2 | CASSTGTSGRSYNEQFF
18 | TRBV11-2 | TRBD1 | CASSLGRGQGANTGELFF
14 | TRBV27 | NA | CASSLGGRYNEQFF